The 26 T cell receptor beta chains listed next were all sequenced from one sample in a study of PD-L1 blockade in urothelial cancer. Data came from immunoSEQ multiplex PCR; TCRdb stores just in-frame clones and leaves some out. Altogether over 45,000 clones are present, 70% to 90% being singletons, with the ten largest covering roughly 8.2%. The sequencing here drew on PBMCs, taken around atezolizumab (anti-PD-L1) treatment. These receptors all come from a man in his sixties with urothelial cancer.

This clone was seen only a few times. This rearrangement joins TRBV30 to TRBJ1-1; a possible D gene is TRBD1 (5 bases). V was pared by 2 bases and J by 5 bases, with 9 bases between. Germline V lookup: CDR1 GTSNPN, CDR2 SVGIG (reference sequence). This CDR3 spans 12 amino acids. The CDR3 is CAWSSGWTEAFF. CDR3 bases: TGTGCCTGGAGTTCAGGGTGGACTGAAGCTTTCTTT.

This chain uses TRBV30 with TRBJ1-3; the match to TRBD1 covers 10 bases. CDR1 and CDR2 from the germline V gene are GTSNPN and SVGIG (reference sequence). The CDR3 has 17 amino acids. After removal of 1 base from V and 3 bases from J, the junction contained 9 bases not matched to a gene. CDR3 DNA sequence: TGTGCCTGGAGTGGGGGGACAGGGGCGTCCTATGGAAACACCATATATTTT. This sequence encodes CAWSGGTGASYGNTIYF.

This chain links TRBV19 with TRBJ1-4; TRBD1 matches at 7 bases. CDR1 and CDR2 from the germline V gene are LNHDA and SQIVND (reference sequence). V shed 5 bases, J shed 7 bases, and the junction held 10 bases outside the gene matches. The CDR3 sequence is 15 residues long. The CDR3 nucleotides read TGTGCCAGTAGTGTTGGAGGGGGCTGGGGTGAAAAACTGTTTTTT. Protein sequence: CASSVGGGWGEKLFF.

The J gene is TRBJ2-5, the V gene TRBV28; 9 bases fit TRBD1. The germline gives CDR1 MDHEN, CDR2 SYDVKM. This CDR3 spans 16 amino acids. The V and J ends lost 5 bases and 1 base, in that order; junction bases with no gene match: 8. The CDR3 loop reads CASSPGQGTAQETQYF. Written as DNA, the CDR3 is TGTGCCAGCAGTCCAGGACAGGGGACAGCCCAAGAGACCCAGTACTTC.

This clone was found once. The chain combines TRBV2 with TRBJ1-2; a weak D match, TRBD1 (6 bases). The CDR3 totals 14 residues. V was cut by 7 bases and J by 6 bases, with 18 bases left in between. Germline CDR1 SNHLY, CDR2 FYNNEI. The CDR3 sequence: CASTAGGGLDGYTF. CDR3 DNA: TGTGCCAGCACGGCCGGGGGGGGCTTAGATGGCTACACCTTC.

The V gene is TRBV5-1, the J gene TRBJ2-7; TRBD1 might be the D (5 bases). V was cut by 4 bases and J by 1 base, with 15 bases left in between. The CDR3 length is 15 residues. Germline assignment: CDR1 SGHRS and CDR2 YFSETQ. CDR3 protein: CASSLTQGASYEQYF. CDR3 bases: TGCGCCAGCAGCCTAACGCAGGGCGCGTCCTACGAGCAGTACTTC.

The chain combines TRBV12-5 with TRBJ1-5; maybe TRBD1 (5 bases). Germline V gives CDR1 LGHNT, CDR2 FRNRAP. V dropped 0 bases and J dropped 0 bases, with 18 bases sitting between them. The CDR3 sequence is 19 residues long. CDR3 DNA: TGTGCTAGTGGTTTGGTATTTGAGGGGACTGAAAATAGCAATCAGCCCCAGCATTTT. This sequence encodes CASGLVFEGTENSNQPQHF.

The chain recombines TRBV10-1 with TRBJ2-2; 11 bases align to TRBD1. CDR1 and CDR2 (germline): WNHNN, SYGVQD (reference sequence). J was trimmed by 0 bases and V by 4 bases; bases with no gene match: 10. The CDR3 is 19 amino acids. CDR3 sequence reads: CASSGKRGDRGSNTGELFF. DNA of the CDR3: TGCGCCAGCAGTGGAAAACGAGGGGACAGGGGGTCGAACACCGGGGAGCTGTTTTTT.

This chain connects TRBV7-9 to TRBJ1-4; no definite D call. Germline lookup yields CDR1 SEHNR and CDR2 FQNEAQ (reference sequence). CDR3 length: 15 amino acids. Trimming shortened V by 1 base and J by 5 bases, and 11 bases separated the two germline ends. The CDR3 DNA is TGTGCCAGCAGCTTAGATGGCCTAGCGAATGAAAAACTGTTTTTT. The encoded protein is CASSLDGLANEKLFF.

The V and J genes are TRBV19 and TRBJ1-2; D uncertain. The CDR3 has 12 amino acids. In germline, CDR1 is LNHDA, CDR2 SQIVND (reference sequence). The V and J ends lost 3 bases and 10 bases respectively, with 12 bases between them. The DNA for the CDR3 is TGTGCCAGTAGTATGGAGGGTTTTGACTACACCTTC. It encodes CASSMEGFDYTF.

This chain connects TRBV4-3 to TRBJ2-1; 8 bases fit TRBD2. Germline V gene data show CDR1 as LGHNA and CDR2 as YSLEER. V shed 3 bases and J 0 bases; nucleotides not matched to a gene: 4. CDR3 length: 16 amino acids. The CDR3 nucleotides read TGCGCCAGCAGCCAGGGGGCGGGGGGCTCCTACAATGAGCAGTTCTTC. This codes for CASSQGAGGSYNEQFF.

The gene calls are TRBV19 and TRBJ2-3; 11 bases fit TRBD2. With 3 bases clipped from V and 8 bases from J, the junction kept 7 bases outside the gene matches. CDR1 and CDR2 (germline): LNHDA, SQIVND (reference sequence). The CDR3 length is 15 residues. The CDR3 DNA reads TGTGCCAGTAGTATCCGGGTAGCGGGGGGGTCTACGCAGTATTTT. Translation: CASSIRVAGGSTQYF.

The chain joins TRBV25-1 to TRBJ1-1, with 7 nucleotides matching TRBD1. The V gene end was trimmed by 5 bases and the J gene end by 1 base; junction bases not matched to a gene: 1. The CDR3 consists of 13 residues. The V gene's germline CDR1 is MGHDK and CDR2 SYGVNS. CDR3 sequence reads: CASSRQGNTEAFF. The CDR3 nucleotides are TGTGCCAGCAGTAGACAGGGGAACACTGAAGCTTTCTTT.

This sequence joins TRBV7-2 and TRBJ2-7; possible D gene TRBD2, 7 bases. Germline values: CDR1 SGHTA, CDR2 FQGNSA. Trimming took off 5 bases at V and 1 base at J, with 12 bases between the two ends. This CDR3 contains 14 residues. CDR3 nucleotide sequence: TGTGCCAGCAGCAGGGGGGGGGCTTCCTACGAGCAGTACTTC. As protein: CASSRGGASYEQYF.

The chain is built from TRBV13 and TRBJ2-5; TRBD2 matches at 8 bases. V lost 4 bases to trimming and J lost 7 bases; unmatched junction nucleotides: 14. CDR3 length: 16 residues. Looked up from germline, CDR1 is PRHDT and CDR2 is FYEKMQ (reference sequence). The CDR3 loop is CASSSPGLASVRTQYF. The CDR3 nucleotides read TGTGCCAGCAGCTCTCCTGGACTAGCCTCAGTGCGGACCCAGTACTTC.

This CDR3 reads CASRISSGGHSNEQFF. CDR3 in DNA: TGTGCCAGCAGGATCTCTAGCGGGGGCCACTCTAATGAGCAGTTCTTC. V and J are TRBV2 and TRBJ2-1; 10 bases line up with TRBD2. Germline V gene data show CDR1 as SNHLY and CDR2 as FYNNEI. CDR3 length: 16 residues. Unmatched junction bases numbered 12, after V lost 6 bases and J lost 7 bases.

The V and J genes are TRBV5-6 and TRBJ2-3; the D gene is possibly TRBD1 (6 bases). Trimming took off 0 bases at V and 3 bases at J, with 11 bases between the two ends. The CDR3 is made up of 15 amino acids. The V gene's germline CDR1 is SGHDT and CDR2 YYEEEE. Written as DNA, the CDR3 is TGTGCCAGCAGCTTGGCTCAGGGGTGGACAGATACGCAGTATTTT. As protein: CASSLAQGWTDTQYF.

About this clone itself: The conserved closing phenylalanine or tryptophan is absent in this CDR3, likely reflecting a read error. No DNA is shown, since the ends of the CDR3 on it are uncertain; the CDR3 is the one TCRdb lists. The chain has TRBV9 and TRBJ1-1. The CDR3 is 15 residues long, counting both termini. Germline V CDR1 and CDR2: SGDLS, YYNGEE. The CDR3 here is CASSARTDSPVRPRG.

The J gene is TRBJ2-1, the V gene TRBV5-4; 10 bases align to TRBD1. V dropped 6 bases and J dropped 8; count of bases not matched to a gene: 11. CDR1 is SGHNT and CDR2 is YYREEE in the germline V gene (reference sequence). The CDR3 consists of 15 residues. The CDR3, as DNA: TGTGCCAGCACCCGTCCGGGACAGGGGATCCATGAGCAGTTCTTC. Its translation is CASTRPGQGIHEQFF.

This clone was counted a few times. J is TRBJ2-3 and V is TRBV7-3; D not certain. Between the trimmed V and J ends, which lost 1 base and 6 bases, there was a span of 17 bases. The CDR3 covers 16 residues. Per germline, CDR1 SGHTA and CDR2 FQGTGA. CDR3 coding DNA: TGTGCCAGCAGCTTAAACCTGGTCAATCGCGCTGATACGCAGTATTTT. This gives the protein CASSLNLVNRADTQYF.

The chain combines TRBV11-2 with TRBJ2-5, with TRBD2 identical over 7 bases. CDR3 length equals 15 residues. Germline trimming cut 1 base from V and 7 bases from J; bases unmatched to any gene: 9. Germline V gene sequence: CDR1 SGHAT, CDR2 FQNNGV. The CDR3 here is CASSLGGSSGGTQYF. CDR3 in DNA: TGTGCCAGCAGCTTAGGTGGATCTAGCGGTGGGACCCAGTACTTC.

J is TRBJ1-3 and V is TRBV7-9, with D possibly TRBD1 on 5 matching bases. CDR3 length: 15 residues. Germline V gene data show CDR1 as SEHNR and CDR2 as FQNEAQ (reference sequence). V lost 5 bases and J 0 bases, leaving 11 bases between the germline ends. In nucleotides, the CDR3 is TGTGCCAGCAGCACCAGGGTCCCCTCTGGAAACACCATATATTTT. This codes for CASSTRVPSGNTIYF.

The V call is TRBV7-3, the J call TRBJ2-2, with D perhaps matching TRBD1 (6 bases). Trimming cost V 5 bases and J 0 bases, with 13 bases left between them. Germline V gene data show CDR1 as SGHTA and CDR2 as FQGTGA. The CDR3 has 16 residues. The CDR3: CASSPTGQTNTGELFF. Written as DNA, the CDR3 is TGTGCCAGCAGCCCCACAGGGCAAACGAACACCGGGGAGCTGTTTTTT.

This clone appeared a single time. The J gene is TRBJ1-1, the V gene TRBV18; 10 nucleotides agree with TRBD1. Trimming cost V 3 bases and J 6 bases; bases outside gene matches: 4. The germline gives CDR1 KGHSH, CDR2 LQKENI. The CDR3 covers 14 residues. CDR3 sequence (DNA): TGTGCCAGCTCACCCGGGACAGGGGAGCCTGAAGCTTTCTTT. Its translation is CASSPGTGEPEAFF.

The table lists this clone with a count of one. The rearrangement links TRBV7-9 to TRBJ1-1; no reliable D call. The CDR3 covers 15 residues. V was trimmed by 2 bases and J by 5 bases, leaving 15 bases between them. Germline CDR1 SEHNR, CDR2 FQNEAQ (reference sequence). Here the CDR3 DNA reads TGTGCCAGCAGCTTAACGATGAGCGGAGGGACTGAAGCTTTCTTT. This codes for CASSLTMSGGTEAFF.

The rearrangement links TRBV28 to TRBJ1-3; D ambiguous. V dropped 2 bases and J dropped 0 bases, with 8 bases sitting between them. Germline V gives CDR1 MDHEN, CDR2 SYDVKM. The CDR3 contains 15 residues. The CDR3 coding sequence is TGTGCCAGCAGTTTACGTCTGAGCTCTGGAAACACCATATATTTT. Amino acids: CASSLRLSSGNTIYF.